This TCR beta chain was obtained from a study of cytomegalovirus exposure and HLA in healthy donors. Whole-study results and caveats: Apart from CMV serostatus, no immune exposure information was available.

Concerning this clone: Its cognate antigen is unknown.

Amplification used 60 Vbeta primers and 13 Jbeta primers. Method: immunoSEQ multiplex PCR; TCRdb's copy keeps in-frame clones and lacks some. This table holds about 150,000 clones, approximately 81% found once. CDR3 size: 17 residues. Germline CDR1 SNHLY, CDR2 FYNNEI. Trimming removed 1 base at V and 0 bases at J, with 15 bases between. What was sequenced was PBMCs. The TCR sequence derives from a man aged 18 to 29 in good health and CMV-seronegative. V and J are TRBV2 and TRBJ1-1; possibly TRBD1 for D (5 bases). The CDR3 DNA follows: TGTGCCAGCAGTGAAGACGGTCAGGGTTATATGAACACTGAAGCTTTCTTT. Protein sequence: CASSEDGQGYMNTEAFF.